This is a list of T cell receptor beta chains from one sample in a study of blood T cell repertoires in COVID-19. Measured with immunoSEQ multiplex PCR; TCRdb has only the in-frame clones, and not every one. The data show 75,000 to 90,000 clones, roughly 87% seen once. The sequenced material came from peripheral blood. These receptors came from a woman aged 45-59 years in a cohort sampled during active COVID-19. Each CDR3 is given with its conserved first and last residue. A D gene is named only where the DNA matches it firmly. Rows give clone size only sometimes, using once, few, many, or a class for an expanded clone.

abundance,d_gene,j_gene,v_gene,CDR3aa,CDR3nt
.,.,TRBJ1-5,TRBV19,CASSIPDQPQHF,TGTGCCAGTAGTATCCCGGATCAGCCCCAGCATTTT
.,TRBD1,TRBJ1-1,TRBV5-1,CASNNRGYETEAFF,TGCGCCAGCAACAACAGGGGTTATGAAACTGAAGCTTTCTTT
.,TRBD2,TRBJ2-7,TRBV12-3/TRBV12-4,CASSVAGKDEQYF,TGTGCCAGCAGCGTAGCGGGAAAGGACGAGCAGTACTTC
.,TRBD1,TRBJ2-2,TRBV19,CASQPGQGINTGELFF,TGTGCCAGCCAGCCCGGACAGGGGATTAACACCGGGGAGCTGTTTTTT
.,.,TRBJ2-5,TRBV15,CATSARRDRGGTQYF,TGTGCCACCAGCGCACGCCGGGATAGGGGAGGGACCCAGTACTTC
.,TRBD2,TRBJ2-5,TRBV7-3,CASSLGLAGEETQYF,TGTGCCAGCAGCTTAGGACTAGCGGGAGAAGAGACCCAGTACTTC
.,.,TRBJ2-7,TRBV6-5,CASSNDYSGEQYF,TGTGCCAGCAGTAACGACTACTCGGGAGAGCAGTACTTC
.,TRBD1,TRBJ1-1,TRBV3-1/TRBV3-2,CASSQETGPAFF,TGTGCCAGCAGCCAAGAGACAGGGCCCGCTTTCTTT
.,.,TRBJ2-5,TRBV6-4,CASSPSEGSGTQYF,TGTGCCAGCAGTCCCTCCGAGGGATCTGGGACCCAGTACTTC
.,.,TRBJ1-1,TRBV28,CASGGAAEAFF,TGTGCCAGCGGCGGGGCCGCTGAAGCTTTCTTT
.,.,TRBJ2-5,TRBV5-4,CASSSGFLLETQYF,TGTGCCAGCAGCTCAGGATTTCTCTTAGAGACCCAGTACTTC
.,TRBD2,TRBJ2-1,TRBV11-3,CASSLGPGLAAVNEQFF,TGTGCCAGCAGCTTAGGGCCGGGACTAGCGGCCGTTAATGAGCAGTTCTTC
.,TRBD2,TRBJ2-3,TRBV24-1,CATMGPPQAGTREGDTQYF,TGTGCCACCATGGGACCCCCCCAGGCAGGGACTAGGGAAGGGGATACGCAGTATTTT
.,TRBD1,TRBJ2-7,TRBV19,CASSRDSPYEQYF,TGTGCCAGTAGTCGGGACAGCCCCTACGAGCAGTACTTC
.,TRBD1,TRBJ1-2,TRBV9,CASSVEGGTGFYGYTF,TGTGCCAGCAGCGTAGAGGGGGGGACAGGATTCTATGGCTACACCTTC
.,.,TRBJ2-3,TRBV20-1,CSGLVLAQYF,TGCAGTGGACTAGTCTTGGCGCAGTATTTT
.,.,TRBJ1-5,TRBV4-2,CASSPSWADYNQPQHF,TGTGCCAGCAGCCCGTCCTGGGCAGACTATAATCAGCCCCAGCATTTT
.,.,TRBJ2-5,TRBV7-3,CASSFTTGETQYF,TGTGCCAGCAGCTTCACTACGGGGGAGACCCAGTACTTC
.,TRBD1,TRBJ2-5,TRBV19,CASSSRGRSPQETQYF,TGTGCCAGTAGCAGTAGGGGGCGGTCGCCCCAAGAGACCCAGTACTTC
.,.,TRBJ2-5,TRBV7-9,CASSLAVQAGETQYF,TGTGCCAGCAGCTTAGCGGTTCAAGCTGGAGAGACCCAGTACTTC
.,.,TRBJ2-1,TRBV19,CASSIDTGSSYNEQFF,TGTGCCAGTAGTATAGACACAGGGAGCTCCTACAATGAGCAGTTCTTC
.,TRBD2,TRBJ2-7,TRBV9,CASSVETSGYEQYF,TGTGCCAGCAGCGTGGAGACTAGCGGATACGAGCAGTACTTC
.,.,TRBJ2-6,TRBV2,CASGGRRVSGANVLTF,TGTGCCAGCGGGGGTCGGAGGGTCTCTGGGGCCAACGTCCTGACTTTC
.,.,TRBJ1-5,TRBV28,CASNGVGDQPQHF,TGTGCCAGCAACGGTGTAGGGGATCAGCCCCAGCATTTT
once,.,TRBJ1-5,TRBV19,CASSGPGSTNQPQHF,TGTGCCAGTAGTGGCCCGGGGTCAACTAATCAGCCCCAGCATTTT
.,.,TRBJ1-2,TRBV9,CASSATSQGDYGYTF,TGTGCCAGCAGCGCAACATCACAGGGTGACTATGGCTACACCTTC
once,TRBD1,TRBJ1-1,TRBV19,CASSILPGQGPTEAFF,TGTGCCAGTAGTATACTTCCGGGACAGGGACCCACTGAAGCTTTCTTT
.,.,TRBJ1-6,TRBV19,CATAGGNSPLHF,TGTGCCACCGCGGGAGGTAATTCACCCCTCCACTTT
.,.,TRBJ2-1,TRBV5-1,CASSRLQGSSYNEQFF,TGCGCCAGCAGCCGATTACAGGGTTCCTCCTACAATGAGCAGTTCTTC
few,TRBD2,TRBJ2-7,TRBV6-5,CASRGTGGDEQYF,TGTGCCAGCAGGGGGACGGGAGGGGACGAGCAGTACTTC
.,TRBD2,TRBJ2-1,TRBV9,CASSVSSGKANEQFF,TGTGCCAGCAGCGTCTCCAGCGGGAAGGCCAATGAGCAGTTCTTC
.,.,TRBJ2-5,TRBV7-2,CASSLWAGQETQYF,TGTGCCAGCAGCTTATGGGCAGGGCAGGAGACCCAGTACTTC
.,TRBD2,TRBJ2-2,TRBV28,CASSSFSGRATGELFF,TGTGCCAGCAGTTCATTCAGCGGGAGAGCAACCGGGGAGCTGTTTTTT
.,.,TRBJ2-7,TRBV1,CTSSLGTSGFSYEQYF,TGCACCAGCAGCCTGGGGACTAGCGGTTTCTCCTACGAGCAGTACTTC
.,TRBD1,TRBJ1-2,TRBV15,CATSKQTGAGYGYTF,TGTGCCACCAGCAAGCAAACAGGGGCAGGCTATGGCTACACCTTC
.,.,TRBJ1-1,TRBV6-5,CASSYSGSGTEAFF,TGTGCCAGCAGTTACTCAGGGAGTGGCACTGAAGCTTTCTTT
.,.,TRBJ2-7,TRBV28,CASSLSQSDEQYF,TGTGCCAGCAGTTTATCACAGTCGGACGAGCAGTACTTC